This paragraph reports one T cell receptor beta chain. Antigen unknown. When sampled, the donors appeared nominally healthy, though they likely had unrecorded immune exposures. These data belong to a study of cytomegalovirus exposure and HLA in healthy donors. Study conclusions and caveats: A later analysis linked a missense variant in DCLRE1C to the trimming of TCR beta V and J genes. In a later analysis, at a false discovery rate of 0.05, fewer than 20,000 TCR beta sequences were associated with HLA alleles.

Germline CDR1 reads SGDLS; CDR2 reads YYNGEE. Unmatched junction bases numbered 13, after V lost 4 bases and J lost 6 bases. This CDR3 is built from 16 residues. PCR amplification relied on 60 Vbeta primers (plus 13 Jbeta primers). Assay used: immunoSEQ multiplex PCR; TCRdb lists only in-frame clones, some missing. This table has about 130,000 clones, roughly 79% appearing once. The TCR comes from a young woman in good health and CMV-seronegative. The sample was PBMCs. J is TRBJ1-2 and V is TRBV9, with TRBD1 identical over 9 bases. The CDR3 reads CASSSTGGAFYNGYTF. CDR3 sequence (DNA): TGTGCCAGCAGCTCAACAGGGGGCGCATTCTACAATGGCTACACCTTC.